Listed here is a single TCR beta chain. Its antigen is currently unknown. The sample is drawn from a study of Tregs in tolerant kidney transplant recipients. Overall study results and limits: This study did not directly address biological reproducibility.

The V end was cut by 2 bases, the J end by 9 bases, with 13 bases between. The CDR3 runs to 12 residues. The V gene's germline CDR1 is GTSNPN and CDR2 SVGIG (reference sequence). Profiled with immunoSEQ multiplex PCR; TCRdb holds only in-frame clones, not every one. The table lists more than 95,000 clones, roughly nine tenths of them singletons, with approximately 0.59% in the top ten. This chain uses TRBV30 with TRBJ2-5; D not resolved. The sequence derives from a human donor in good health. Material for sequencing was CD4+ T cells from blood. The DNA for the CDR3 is TGTGCCTGGAGTTTGGGTGTGTTGGCCCAGTACTTC. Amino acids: CAWSLGVLAQYF.